This T cell receptor (beta chain) was sequenced during a study of PD-1 blockade in classical Hodgkin lymphoma. Study context: Every 2 weeks, patients got 3 mg/kg intravenous nivolumab. Study outcomes and limitations: A significant rise in TCR diversity was seen by C4D1 for CD4+ cells but not for CD8+ cells. Complete responders entered with baseline diversity on par with newly diagnosed patients, the results showed. Factors driving the repertoire differences, possibly disease activity or prior therapy, remain undefined.

The repertoire was sequenced with immunoSEQ multiplex PCR; TCRdb's copy has only in-frame clones and lacks some. This table holds about 21,000 clones, 70% to 85% found once. Time point indicated: cycle 4 day 1 (C4D1), after about 6 weeks of nivolumab. Following autologous stem cell transplantation, relapse occurred in every patient, and exposure to brentuximab vedotin varied. Trimming cost V 4 bases and J 8 bases, with 14 bases left between them. The V gene's germline CDR1 is SNHLY and CDR2 FYNNEI. This CDR3 is 14 amino acids long. Of note for this clone: The antigen remains undetermined.

Sequences were derived from peripheral blood mononuclear cells (PBMCs), sampled before the fourth cycle of nivolumab. The chain combines TRBV2 with TRBJ1-4, with unresolved D. This receptor was taken from a human donor with classical Hodgkin lymphoma. CDR3 residues: CASSVPVRPEKLFF. CDR3 coding DNA: TGTGCCAGCAGTGTTCCGGTCCGCCCCGAAAAACTGTTTTTT.